This T cell receptor (beta chain) came from a study of blood T cell repertoires in COVID-19. Study context: Samples of COVID-19 (acute and convalescent) were obtained from the United States, Italy and Spain. In each case, the material was cDNA or gDNA derived from T cells, B-cell-depleted T cells, or PBMCs.

Germline V gene lookup returns CDR1 PRHDT and CDR2 FYEKMQ (reference sequence). CDR3 length: 16 amino acids. Deletions cut 6 bases from V and 3 bases from J, with 19 bases between. This clone has only one observation. Per the original methods: Reference gene primer amplification yielded estimated nucleated cell counts. Here immunoSEQ multiplex PCR was the method, and the copy in TCRdb shows in-frame clones only, minus some. V and J calls plus clone size are reproduced from that table; the DNA served to infer D and trimming. The table has more than 250,000 clones, around 85% seen once. The sequenced material came from peripheral blood. V usage is TRBV13 and J usage is TRBJ2-3, with TRBD2 as a possible D gene (7 bases). The receptor was derived from a middle-aged man with active or convalescent COVID-19. The CDR3 region has the DNA TGTGCCAGCAGTCCTGTACCGGGGGGCGGGACAGATACGCAGTATTTT. This gives the protein CASSPVPGGGTDTQYF.